Below are 2 T cell receptor beta chains sequenced from a single sample in a study of post-analysis software for immune sequencing data. Notes on the study in general: Roughly five TRBV segments were significantly more frequent in patients than in controls. TRBV5-6, TRBV5-1 and TRBV20-1 were among these segments.

Their antigens remain unidentified. Prepared libraries of TCR beta cDNA carried unique molecular identifiers. TCRdb reanalysed the PCR reads using MiXCR and keeps one entry per CDR3 protein. The profile shows 700,000 to 900,000 distinct CDR3 sequences, more than 45% of them singletons. Sequencing was done on a sample of blood. The receptors derive from a girl aged 10-17 years with multiple sclerosis.

There are a few counts of this clonotype. The J gene is TRBJ1-1, the V gene TRBV27; D ambiguous. The germline V and J ends were trimmed by 6 bases and 5 bases, with 10 bases remaining between them. The CDR3 sequence is 12 residues long. Germline V gives CDR1 MNHEY, CDR2 SMNVEV (reference sequence). Written as DNA, the CDR3 is TGTGCCAGCAGAGGCCAAGGGACTGAAGCTTTCTTT. Translating gives CASRGQGTEAFF.

A few counts support this clonotype. The chain is built from TRBV2 and TRBJ2-2; possibly TRBD2 for D (6 bases). The CDR3 spans 15 residues. Trimming shortened V by 6 bases and J by 0 bases, and 11 bases separated the two germline ends. Germline CDR1 and CDR2: SNHLY and FYNNEI. The CDR3 is CASSRLVSNTGELFF. For the CDR3, the DNA is TGTGCCAGCAGCAGACTAGTGTCGAACACCGGGGAGCTGTTTTTT. The full variable domain, with the rest looked up from reference TRBV2 and TRBJ2-2, is EPEVTQTPSHQVTQMGQEVILRCVPISNHLYFYWYRQILGQKVEFLVSFYNNEISEKSEIFDDQFSVERPDGSNFTLKIRSTKLEDSAMYFCASSRLVSNTGELFFGEGSRLTVL.